The 6 T cell receptor beta chains in this list originate from one sample, sequenced in a study of T cell responses to AZD1222 COVID-19 vaccine. Data came from immunoSEQ multiplex PCR; TCRdb stores just in-frame clones and leaves some out. The sample carries 90,000 to 120,000 clones, over 70% recorded once. This material consisted of peripheral blood, taken on day 0 of AZD1222 vaccination. These receptors were collected from an adult in good health.

V is TRBV5-1 and J is TRBJ2-1; weak D call: TRBD1 (7 bases). From germline, CDR1 is SGHRS and CDR2 YFSETQ. V was shortened by 1 base and J by 9 bases, with 11 bases between the two germline ends. The CDR3 is made up of 13 amino acids. The CDR3 DNA is TGCGCCAGCAGCTTGTCAGGGGGAGGTGAGCAGTTCTTC. It encodes CASSLSGGGEQFF. Full variable domain (rest looked up from reference TRBV5-1 and TRBJ2-1): KAGVTQTPRYLIKTRGQQVTLSCSPISGHRSVSWYQQTPGQGLQFLFEYFSETQRNKGNFPGRFSGRQFSNSRSEMNVSTLELGDSALYLCASSLSGGGEQFFGPGTRLTVL.

The chain is built from TRBV5-5 and TRBJ2-2; D might be TRBD1 (5 bases). This CDR3 is 14 amino acids long. Germline V gene sequence: CDR1 SGHKS, CDR2 YYEKEE (reference sequence). Trimming removed 1 base from V and 4 bases from J, with 8 bases in between. In DNA form, the CDR3 reads TGTGCCAGCAGCTTGACAGGATCCACCGGGGAGCTGTTTTTT. Residues: CASSLTGSTGELFF.

The chain is built from TRBV29-1 and TRBJ2-7; D is uncertain. CDR3 length equals 12 residues. Per germline, CDR1 SQVTM and CDR2 ANQGSEA. Trimming removed 3 bases at V and 3 bases at J, with 9 bases between. This chain's CDR3 is CSVERPGYEQYF. Written as DNA, the CDR3 is TGCAGCGTTGAGCGTCCGGGCTACGAGCAGTACTTC.

The chain has TRBV20-1 and TRBJ2-3, with TRBD1 as a possible D gene (6 bases). The CDR3 covers 11 residues. Trimming cost V 6 bases and J 5 bases, with 9 bases left between them. From germline, CDR1 is DFQATT and CDR2 SNEGSKA (reference sequence). CDR3 protein: CSAVQGDTQYF. CDR3 bases: TGCAGTGCCGTACAGGGAGATACGCAGTATTTT.

J is TRBJ2-1 and V is TRBV9; 10 nucleotides agree with TRBD2. After removal of 2 bases from V and 7 bases from J, the junction contained 9 bases not matched to a gene. Germline values: CDR1 SGDLS, CDR2 YYNGEE. This CDR3 region has 16 residues. CDR3 loop: CASSVPSGRGVNEQFF. CDR3 coding DNA: TGTGCCAGCAGCGTCCCTAGCGGGAGAGGTGTGAATGAGCAGTTCTTC.

J is TRBJ2-1 and V is TRBV27; D ambiguous. Germline CDR1 is MNHEY and CDR2 is SMNVEV (reference sequence). The V and J ends lost 5 bases and 0 bases respectively, with 5 bases between them. This CDR3 region has 13 residues. DNA for the CDR3: TGTGCCAGCAGTAGAAGCTCCTACAATGAGCAGTTCTTC. Its translation: CASSRSSYNEQFF.